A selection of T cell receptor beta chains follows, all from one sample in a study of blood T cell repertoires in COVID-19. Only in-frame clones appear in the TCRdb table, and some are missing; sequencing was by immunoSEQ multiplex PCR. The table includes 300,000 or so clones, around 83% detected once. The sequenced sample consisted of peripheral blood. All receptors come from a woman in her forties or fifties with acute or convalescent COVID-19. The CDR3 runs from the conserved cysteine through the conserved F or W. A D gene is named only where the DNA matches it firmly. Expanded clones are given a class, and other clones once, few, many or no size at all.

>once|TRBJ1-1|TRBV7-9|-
TGTGCCAGCAGCTTAAGGGGTGGTGAAGCTTTCTTT
CASSLRGGEAFF
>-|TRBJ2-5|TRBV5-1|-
TGCGCCAGCAGCTTGAAGGGAGGAGAGACCCAGTACTTC
CASSLKGGETQYF
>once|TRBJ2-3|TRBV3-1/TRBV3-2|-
TGTGCCAGCAGCCAAGGTCCGGTAGGGAGAGATACGCAGTATTTT
CASSQGPVGRDTQYF
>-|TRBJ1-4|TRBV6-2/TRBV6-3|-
TGTGCCAGCAGTACGACCGGGGGTAATGAAAAACTGTTTTTT
CASSTTGGNEKLFF
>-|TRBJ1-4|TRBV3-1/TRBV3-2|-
TGTGCCAGCAGCATGACAGCAGGGAATGAAAAACTGTTTTTT
CASSMTAGNEKLFF
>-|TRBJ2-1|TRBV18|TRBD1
TGTGCCAGCTCAAACAACTACGGGACAGCCTACAATGAGCAGTTCTTC
CASSNNYGTAYNEQFF
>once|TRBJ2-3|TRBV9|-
TGTGCCAGCAGCGTAGGCCCCGCCGGGGTCCGGGATACGCAGTATTTT
CASSVGPAGVRDTQYF
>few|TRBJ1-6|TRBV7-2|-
TGTGCCAGCAGCTCCCGATCACGGTCCCCTTTCAATTCACCCCTCCACTTT
CASSSRSRSPFNSPLHF
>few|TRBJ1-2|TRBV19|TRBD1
TGTGCCAGTATTGCCGACAGGGGTGAGAGCTATGGCTACACCTTC
CASIADRGESYGYTF
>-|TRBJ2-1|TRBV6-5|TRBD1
TGTGCCAGCACTCCGGGACAGGGGCGATATGAGCAGTTCTTC
CASTPGQGRYEQFF
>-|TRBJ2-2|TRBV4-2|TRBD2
TGTGCCAGCAGCCAAGATGGTAGCGGGGGGCCGAACACCGGGGAGCTGTTTTTT
CASSQDGSGGPNTGELFF
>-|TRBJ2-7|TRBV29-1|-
TGCAGCGTTGGTATGGGGCTAGTCGAGCAGTACTTC
CSVGMGLVEQYF
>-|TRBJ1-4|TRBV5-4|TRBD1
TGTGCCAGCAGCTTGGGACAGGGGAATGAAAAACTGTTTTTT
CASSLGQGNEKLFF
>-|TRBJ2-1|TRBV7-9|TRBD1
TGTGCCAGCAGCTCTAGACAGGGGGGCTACAATGAGCAGTTCTTC
CASSSRQGGYNEQFF
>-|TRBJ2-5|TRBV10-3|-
TGTGCCATCAGTGAGTTCGAGGTAGAGACCCAGTACTTC
CAISEFEVETQYF
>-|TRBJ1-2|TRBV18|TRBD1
TGTGCCAGCTCACCAATTCAGGGGGCGAACTATGGCTACACCTTC
CASSPIQGANYGYTF
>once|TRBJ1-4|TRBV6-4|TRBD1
TGTGCCAGCAGTGCCCAACAGGGGGTCGATGAAAAACTGTTTTTT
CASSAQQGVDEKLFF
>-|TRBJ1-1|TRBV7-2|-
TGTGCCAGCAGCTTCGGACTTGATGGCACTGAAGCTTTCTTT
CASSFGLDGTEAFF
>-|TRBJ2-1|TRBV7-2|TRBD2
TGTGCCAGCAGCCTGAGGTGGACTAGAGGCGGTGAGCAGTTCTTC
CASSLRWTRGGEQFF
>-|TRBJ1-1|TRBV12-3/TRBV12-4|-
TGTGCCAGCAGTCCCCAGGGGAACACTGAAGCTTTCTTT
CASSPQGNTEAFF
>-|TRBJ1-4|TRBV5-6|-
TGTGCCAGCAGCCGACTGAGGGGCGGGGGTGAAAAACTGTTTTTT
CASSRLRGGGEKLFF
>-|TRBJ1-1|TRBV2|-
TGTGCCAGCAGTGAAGCGCCACAGGTAAACACTGAAGCTTTCTTT
CASSEAPQVNTEAFF
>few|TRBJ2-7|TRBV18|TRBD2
TGTGCCAGCTCACCATCCTTAGGGACTAGCGGGAGGGCCGGCGAGCAGTACTTC
CASSPSLGTSGRAGEQYF
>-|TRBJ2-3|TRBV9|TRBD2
TGTGCCAGCAGCGAGACTAGCGGGAGCACAGATACGCAGTATTTT
CASSETSGSTDTQYF
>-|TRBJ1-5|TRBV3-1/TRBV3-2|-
TGTGCCAGCAGCCAAGATTGGTCAGGGCGCCTAAAGCCCCAGCATTTT
CASSQDWSGRLKPQHF
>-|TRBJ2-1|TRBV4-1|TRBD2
TGCGCCAGCAGCCAAGGACAGGGGTTACTAGCGGGGGGCCCTGAAGATTACAATGAGCAGTTCTTC
CASSQGQGLLAGGPEDYNEQFF
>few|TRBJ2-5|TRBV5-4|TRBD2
TGTGCCAGCAGCCTAGGACTAGCGGGGGCTCAGGGGGAGACCCAGTACTTC
CASSLGLAGAQGETQYF
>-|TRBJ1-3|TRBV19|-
TGTGCCAGTAGTACCACCTACTCTGGAAACACCATATATTTT
CASSTTYSGNTIYF
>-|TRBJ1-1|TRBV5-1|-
TGCGCCAGCAGCTTGGCCCCTTCTAGGGGGAACACTGAAGCTTTCTTT
CASSLAPSRGNTEAFF
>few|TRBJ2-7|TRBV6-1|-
TGTGCCAGCAGTGAAGGACAGCAGTCCTCCTACGAGCAGTACTTC
CASSEGQQSSYEQYF
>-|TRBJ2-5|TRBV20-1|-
TGCAGTGCTTGGGGAGTGGAGACCCAGTACTTC
CSAWGVETQYF
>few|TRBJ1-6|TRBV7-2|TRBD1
TGTGCCAGCAGCTCGGGACAGGGTTTCGGTAATTCACCCCTCCACTTT
CASSSGQGFGNSPLHF
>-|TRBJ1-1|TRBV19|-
TGTGCCAGTACCCAAACCCCTGGGACACAAGCTTTCTTT
CASTQTPGTQAFF
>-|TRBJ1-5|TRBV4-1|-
TGCGCCAGCAGCCACCTCGGACAGTCAGGTCAGCCCCAGCATTTT
CASSHLGQSGQPQHF
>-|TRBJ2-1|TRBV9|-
TGTGCCAGCAGCGTAGCAGGCCCTTTCTACAATGAGCAGTTCTTC
CASSVAGPFYNEQFF
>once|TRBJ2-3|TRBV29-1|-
TGCAGCGTTGAATCACGGGTGAGCACAGATACGCAGTATTTT
CSVESRVSTDTQYF
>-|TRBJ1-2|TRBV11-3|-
TGTGCCAGTGGGGGGAGCTATGGCTACACCTTC
CASGGSYGYTF
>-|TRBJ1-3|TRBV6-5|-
TGTGCCAGCAGAACAGGCTTTGGAAACACCATATATTTT
CASRTGFGNTIYF
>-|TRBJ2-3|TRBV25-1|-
TGTGCCAGCAGCGACCGGGACAACACAGATACGCAGTATTTT
CASSDRDNTDTQYF
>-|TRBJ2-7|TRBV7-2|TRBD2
TGTGCCAGCACCCCGACTAGCGGGAGGTACGAGCAGTACTTC
CASTPTSGRYEQYF
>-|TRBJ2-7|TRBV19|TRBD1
TGTGCCAGTAGTTCCGCGGGACAGGCCTACGAGCAGTACTTC
CASSSAGQAYEQYF
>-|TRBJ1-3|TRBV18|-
TGTGCCAGCTCACCATCGAAAAGGGGTACCGACACCATATATTTT
CASSPSKRGTDTIYF
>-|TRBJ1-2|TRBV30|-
TGTGCCTGGAGTTGGGGCGGGGGGAACTATGGCTACACCTTC
CAWSWGGGNYGYTF
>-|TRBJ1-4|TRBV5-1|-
TGCGCCAGCAGCTTGTGGGGTGGAGGCACTAATGAAAAACTGTTTTTT
CASSLWGGGTNEKLFF
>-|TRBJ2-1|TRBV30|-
TGTGCCTGGAGTGTATTGAGGTCCTACAATGAGCAGTTCTTC
CAWSVLRSYNEQFF
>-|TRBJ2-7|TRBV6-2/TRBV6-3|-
TGTGCCAGCAGTCCCAAATACCCCAGGGGCCGGGACGAGCAGTACTTC
CASSPKYPRGRDEQYF
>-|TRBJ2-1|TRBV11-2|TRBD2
TGTGCCAGCAGCTCCGGAACTAGCGGGAGCAATCGTAATGAGCAGTTCTTC
CASSSGTSGSNRNEQFF
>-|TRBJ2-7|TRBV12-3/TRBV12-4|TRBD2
TGTGCCAGCAGCCTGGGACTAGCCCGGCAGTACTTC
CASSLGLARQYF
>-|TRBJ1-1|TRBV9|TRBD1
TGTGCCAGCAGCGGATATGGACAGGGAGGTAGCACTGAAGCTTTCTTT
CASSGYGQGGSTEAFF
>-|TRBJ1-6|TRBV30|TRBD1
TGTGCCTGGAGTAGGGCAGGGGGCGATTGGAATTCACCCCTCCACTTT
CAWSRAGGDWNSPLHF
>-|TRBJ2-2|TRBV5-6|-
TGTGCCAGCAGCTTTACAGGGCTAGCGAACACCGGGGAGCTGTTTTTT
CASSFTGLANTGELFF
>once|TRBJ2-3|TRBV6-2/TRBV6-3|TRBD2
TGTGCCAGCAGTGAGACTAGCGGGAGGACAGATACGCAGTATTTT
CASSETSGRTDTQYF
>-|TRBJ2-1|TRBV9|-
TGTGCCAGCAGCGTAGCCGTGTTAGGGGATGAGCAGTTCTTC
CASSVAVLGDEQFF
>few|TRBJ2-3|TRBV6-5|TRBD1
TGTGCCAGCAGTTGGGACAGGGGAGATACGCAGTATTTT
CASSWDRGDTQYF
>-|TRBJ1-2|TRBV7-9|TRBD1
TGTGCCAGCAGCTTAAGCGAGGGACAGGGGGCTGTATTCTATGGCTACACCTTC
CASSLSEGQGAVFYGYTF